The 16 T cell receptor beta chains below come from one sample, sequenced in a study of cytomegalovirus exposure and HLA in healthy donors. 60 Vbeta and 13 Jbeta primers were used in PCR. TCRdb's table, derived via immunoSEQ multiplex PCR, lists solely in-frame clones and lacks some. The table lists tens of thousands of clones, about 77% of them singletons, with 5.4% in the top ten. Sequencing was done on a sample of PBMCs. The source is a woman aged 25 to 39 in good health and CMV-seronegative.

The chain is built from TRBV10-3 and TRBJ2-5, with 9 bases identical to TRBD1. Per germline, CDR1 ENHRY and CDR2 SYGVKD. With 4 bases clipped from V and 2 bases from J, the junction kept 8 bases outside the gene matches. This CDR3 is 16 amino acids long. The CDR3: CAISGPDRGRQETQYF. CDR3 nucleotides: TGTGCCATCAGTGGTCCGGACAGGGGACGACAAGAGACCCAGTACTTC.

This clone was seen only once. J is TRBJ2-1 and V is TRBV12-2; the tabulated D call, TRBD2, remains unverified against the DNA. TRBV12-2 is a listed pseudogene. The length of the CDR3 is 20 residues. In nucleotides, the CDR3 is TGTGCAAGTCGCTTAGAAGGTTGGGAGCGGGAGGGCCTCGAGAGAAATGAGCAGTTCTTC. Its translation: CASRLEGWEREGLERNEQFF.

This chain links TRBV11-3 with TRBJ2-2; a weak D match, TRBD1 (5 bases). Trimming took 6 bases from V and 2 from J, leaving 16 bases between them. CDR1 is SGHNT and CDR2 is YENEEA in the germline V gene. There are 16 residues in the CDR3. This chain's CDR3 is CASRPAGRVNTGELFF. CDR3 bases: TGTGCCAGCAGACCAGCAGGCAGGGTTAACACCGGGGAGCTGTTTTTT.

V is TRBV23-1 and J is TRBJ2-5, with 7 bases lining up with TRBD2. TRBV23-1 is identified as an open reading frame with a role that is uncertain. The V and J ends lost 6 bases and 5 bases, in that order; junction bases with no gene match: 6. The CDR3 is 13 amino acids. CDR3 region: CASRGPGGETQYF. The CDR3 nucleotides read TGCGCCAGCAGGGGACCCGGGGGGGAGACCCAGTACTTC.

This chain uses TRBV30 with TRBJ1-4; D is perhaps TRBD1 (5 bases). Per germline, CDR1 GTSNPN and CDR2 SVGIG (reference sequence). V was trimmed by 0 bases and J by 5 bases, leaving 16 bases between them. This CDR3 comprises 16 residues. The CDR3 nucleotides are TGTGCCTGGAGTGTAAGGGACGGGGGACTAAATGAAAAACTGTTTTTT. Translation gives CAWSVRDGGLNEKLFF.

This sequence joins TRBV5-6 and TRBJ2-1; tentatively, D is TRBD2 (5 bases). This CDR3 is built from 15 residues. V was trimmed by 4 bases and J by 4 bases, leaving 15 bases between them. CDR1 is SGHDT, CDR2 YYEEEE, per germline. The CDR3 loop reads CASSPAAELYNEQFF. The DNA for the CDR3 is TGTGCCAGCAGCCCGGCAGCGGAATTATACAATGAGCAGTTCTTC.

The V and J genes are TRBV5-4 and TRBJ1-1; D is possibly TRBD1 (5 bases). Germline V gene data show CDR1 as SGHNT and CDR2 as YYREEE (reference sequence). V lost 1 base to trimming and J lost 1 base, with 11 bases between them. The CDR3 covers 15 residues. The DNA of the CDR3 is TGTGCCAGCAGCTTGCCGATGGGGCGGAACACTGAAGCTTTCTTT. Encoded protein: CASSLPMGRNTEAFF.

The chain recombines TRBV5-1 with TRBJ2-1, with 10 nucleotides matching TRBD2. J lost 3 bases, V lost 4 bases, and 4 bases had no gene match. CDR3 length: 15 amino acids. Germline CDR1 and CDR2: SGHRS and YFSETQ. CDR3 loop: CASSPTSGIYNEQFF. DNA for the CDR3: TGCGCCAGCAGCCCAACTAGCGGGATCTACAATGAGCAGTTCTTC.

The chain has TRBV6-1 and TRBJ2-7; possibly TRBD1 for D (6 bases). The CDR3 loop spans 14 amino acids. Germline CDR1 and CDR2: MNHNS and SASEGT. Trimming left V 2 bases short and J 6 bases short, with 14 bases between. The DNA of the CDR3 is TGTGCCAGCAGTGAACCTGGGAACAGGGTCGAGCAGTACGTC. It codes for CASSEPGNRVEQYV.

Worth noting for this clone: Distinct nucleotide sequences in the sample also encode this CDR3. The chain recombines TRBV10-3 with TRBJ2-3; 12 bases map to TRBD2. From germline, CDR1 is ENHRY and CDR2 SYGVKD. CDR3 length equals 17 residues. The trim removed 2 bases at V and 2 bases at J, leaving 5 bases unmatched. In DNA form, the CDR3 reads TGTGCCATCAGTGAGACGGGACTAGCGGGCCTCACAGATACGCAGTATTTT. It translates to CAISETGLAGLTDTQYF.

The gene calls are TRBV2 and TRBJ2-3; D unresolved. The ends were cut back, 7 bases at V and 5 bases at J, with 7 bases in the middle. Germline V gene sequence: CDR1 SNHLY, CDR2 FYNNEI. This CDR3 spans 11 amino acids. The CDR3 protein is CASTARDTQYF. DNA for the CDR3: TGTGCCAGCACGGCTAGAGATACGCAGTATTTT.

This clone appeared once. The chain joins TRBV7-3 to TRBJ2-6; D not resolved. V lost 5 bases, J lost 4 bases, and 9 bases lay in between. This CDR3 is 14 amino acids long. In germline, CDR1 is SGHTA, CDR2 FQGTGA. This CDR3 reads CASSPPQGANVLTF. DNA of the CDR3: TGTGCCAGCAGCCCGCCCCAGGGGGCCAACGTCCTGACTTTC.

This clone was observed a handful of times. The chain combines TRBV4-3 with TRBJ1-1, with D possibly TRBD1 on 6 matching bases. CDR3 length: 17 residues. The germline gives CDR1 LGHNA, CDR2 YSLEER. Trimming stripped 4 bases from V and 2 bases from J, with 20 bases between. The CDR3 DNA reads TGCGCCAGCAGCCGGACAATGGGGGCTTCGGTAAACACTGAAGCTTTCTTT. Its translation: CASSRTMGASVNTEAFF.

The V gene is TRBV9, the J gene TRBJ2-7, with 12 nucleotides matching TRBD1. The CDR3 loop spans 15 amino acids. V was pared by 2 bases and J by 7 bases, with 7 bases of the junction left unmatched. The V gene's germline CDR1 is SGDLS and CDR2 YYNGEE. This CDR3 reads CASSVTGQGAGEQYF. The CDR3 DNA sequence: TGTGCCAGCAGCGTTACGGGACAGGGGGCGGGAGAGCAGTACTTC. Complete variable domain (other parts from reference TRBV9 and TRBJ2-7): DSGVTQTPKHLITATGQRVTLRCSPRSGDLSVYWYQQSLDQGLQFLIQYYNGEERAKGNILERFSAQQFPDLHSELNLSSLELGDSALYFCASSVTGQGAGEQYFGPGTRLTVT.

This clone turned up a few times. This chain connects TRBV10-3 to TRBJ1-2; 9 nucleotides match TRBD1. Germline V gene sequence: CDR1 ENHRY, CDR2 SYGVKD. The CDR3 length is 14 residues. V gave up 4 bases and J gave up 7 bases; unmatched junction bases: 7. The chain's CDR3 is CAISGKAGQGGYTF. CDR3 nucleotides: TGTGCCATCAGTGGAAAGGCGGGACAGGGTGGCTACACCTTC.

This clone appeared once. J is TRBJ2-3 and V is TRBV7-2; 10 bases line up with TRBD2. CDR3 size: 20 residues. V lost 0 bases and J lost 2; bases outside the gene matches: 14. Germline V CDR1 and CDR2: SGHTA, FQGNSA. The CDR3 loop reads CASSLAEPRGLADPTDTQYF. CDR3 DNA sequence: TGTGCCAGCAGCTTAGCGGAACCCCGCGGACTAGCGGATCCCACAGATACGCAGTATTTT. The full variable domain, completed using reference TRBV7-2 and TRBJ2-3, is GAGVSQSPSNKVTEKGKDVELRCDPISGHTALYWYRQSLGQGLEFLIYFQGNSAPDKSGLPSDRFSAERTGGSVSTLTIQRTQQEDSAVYLCASSLAEPRGLADPTDTQYFGPGTRLTVL.